The source of this T cell receptor beta chain is a study of cytomegalovirus exposure and HLA in healthy donors. The length of the CDR3 is 13 residues. Per the germline V gene, CDR1 is SNHLY and CDR2 is FYNNEI. Trimming left V 1 base short and J 14 bases short, with 12 bases between. Only one count was recorded for this clone. PCR was performed using 60 Vbeta and 13 Jbeta primers. The repertoire was sequenced with immunoSEQ multiplex PCR; TCRdb's copy has only in-frame clones and lacks some. Altogether approximately 140,000 clones are present, around 79% being singletons, with the ten largest covering approximately 0.97%.

The clonotype originates from a man in his late teens or twenties in good health and CMV-seronegative. This chain connects TRBV2 to TRBJ1-6, with D perhaps matching TRBD1 (6 bases). Sequenced: PBMCs. CDR3 nucleotide sequence: TGTGCCAGCAGTGAAGAGAAAGGGGGAGCCCTCCACTTT. Translating it yields CASSEEKGGALHF.